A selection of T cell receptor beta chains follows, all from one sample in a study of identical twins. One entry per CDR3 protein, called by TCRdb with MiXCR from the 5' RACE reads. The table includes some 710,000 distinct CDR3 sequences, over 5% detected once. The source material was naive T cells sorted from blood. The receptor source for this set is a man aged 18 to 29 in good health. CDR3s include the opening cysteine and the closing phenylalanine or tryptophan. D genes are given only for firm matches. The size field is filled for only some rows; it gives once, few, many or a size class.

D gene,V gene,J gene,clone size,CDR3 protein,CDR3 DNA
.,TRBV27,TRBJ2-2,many,CASSLGLQPGELFF,TGTGCCAGCAGTTTGGGACTTCAGCCCGGGGAGCTGTTTTTT
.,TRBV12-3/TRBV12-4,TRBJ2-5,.,CASSFSGLQETQYF,TGTGCCAGCAGTTTCTCGGGACTGCAAGAGACCCAGTACTTC
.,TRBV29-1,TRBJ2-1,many,CSGVAVSEQFF,TGCAGCGGTGTGGCCGTGAGTGAGCAGTTCTTC
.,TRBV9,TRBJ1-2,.,CASFSRQVGYTF,TGTGCCAGCTTCTCTCGACAGGTTGGCTACACCTTC
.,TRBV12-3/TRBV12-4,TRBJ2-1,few,CASRAREVEQFF,TGTGCCAGCAGGGCAAGAGAGGTTGAGCAGTTCTTC
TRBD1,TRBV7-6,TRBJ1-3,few,CASSPAQGASGNTIYF,TGTGCCAGCAGCCCAGCTCAGGGGGCGAGCGGAAACACCATATATTTT
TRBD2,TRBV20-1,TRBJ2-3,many,CSATAGRRGDTQYF,TGCAGTGCAACAGCGGGGCGGAGAGGAGATACGCAGTATTTT
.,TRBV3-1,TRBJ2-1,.,CASSPLGWDEQFF,TGTGCCAGCAGCCCCCTGGGTTGGGATGAGCAGTTCTTC
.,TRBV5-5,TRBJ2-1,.,CASSGWWEGGNEQFF,TGTGCCAGCAGCGGCTGGTGGGAGGGGGGCAATGAGCAGTTCTTC
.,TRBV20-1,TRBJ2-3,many,CSASSGRGGTDTQYF,TGCAGTGCTAGCTCGGGAAGGGGGGGCACAGATACGCAGTATTTT
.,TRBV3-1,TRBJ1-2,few,CASSQGLGGYTF,TGTGCCAGCAGCCAGGGACTGGGTGGCTACACCTTC
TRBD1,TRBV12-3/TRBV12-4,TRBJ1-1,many,CANQGTGGTEAFF,TGTGCCAATCAAGGGACAGGGGGCACTGAAGCTTTCTTT
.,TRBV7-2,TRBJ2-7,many,CASSLYGSDEQYF,TGTGCCAGCAGCTTATACGGGAGTGACGAGCAGTACTTC
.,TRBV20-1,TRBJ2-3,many,CSARGMADTQYF,TGCAGTGCTAGAGGGATGGCAGATACGCAGTATTTT
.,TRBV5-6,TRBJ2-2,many,CASSLGPRGGTGELFF,TGTGCCAGCAGCTTGGGCCCAAGGGGCGGCACCGGGGAGCTGTTTTTT
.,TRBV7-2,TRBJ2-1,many,CASSLDGGHEQFF,TGTGCCAGCAGCTTAGATGGAGGGCATGAGCAGTTCTTC
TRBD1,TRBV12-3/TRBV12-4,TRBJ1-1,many,CASSENRGIAFF,TGTGCCAGCAGTGAGAACAGGGGAATCGCTTTCTTT
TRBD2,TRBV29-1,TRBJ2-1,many,CSVERLAANEQFF,TGCAGCGTTGAGAGACTAGCTGCAAATGAGCAGTTCTTC
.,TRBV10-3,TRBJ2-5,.,CATSRNTVQETQYF,TGTGCCACCTCGCGAAACACTGTACAAGAGACCCAGTACTTC
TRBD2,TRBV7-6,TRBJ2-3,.,CASSLPAGSTDTQYF,TGTGCCAGCAGCTTACCAGCGGGGAGCACAGATACGCAGTATTTT
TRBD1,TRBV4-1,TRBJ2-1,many,CASSRGQKQFF,TGCGCCAGCAGCCGGGGACAGAAGCAGTTCTTC
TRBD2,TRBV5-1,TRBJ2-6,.,CASSLGGLAGDGANVLTF,TGCGCCAGCAGCTTGGGGGGGCTAGCGGGAGATGGGGCCAACGTCCTGACTTTC
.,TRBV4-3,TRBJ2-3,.,CASSQAHVDTQYF,TGCGCCAGCAGCCAGGCCCACGTAGATACGCAGTATTTT
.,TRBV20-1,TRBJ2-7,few,CSASTRSSYEQYF,TGCAGTGCGTCGACACGGAGCTCCTACGAGCAGTACTTC
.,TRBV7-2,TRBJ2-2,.,CASSLGVLPGELFF,TGTGCCAGCAGCTTAGGGGTTTTGCCCGGGGAGCTGTTTTTT
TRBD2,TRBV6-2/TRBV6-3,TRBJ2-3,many,CASSYLGAGVTDTQYF,TGTGCCAGCAGTTACTTGGGAGCGGGAGTCACAGATACGCAGTATTTT
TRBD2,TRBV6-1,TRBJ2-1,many,CASRKTGLADFYSSYNEQFF,TGTGCCAGCAGGAAGACGGGACTAGCGGATTTCTATAGCTCCTACAATGAGCAGTTCTTC
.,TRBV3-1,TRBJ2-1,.,CASSQRVPAVNEQFF,TGTGCCAGCAGCCAAAGGGTCCCGGCGGTCAATGAGCAGTTCTTC
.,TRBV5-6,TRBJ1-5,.,CASPHHNEQPQHF,TGTGCCAGCCCGCACCACAATGAACAGCCCCAGCATTTT
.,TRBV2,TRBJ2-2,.,CASSPIEGAAGELFF,TGTGCCAGCAGTCCAATCGAAGGGGCAGCCGGGGAGCTGTTTTTT
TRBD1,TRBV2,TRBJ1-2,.,CASRTGGYALYGYTF,TGTGCCAGCAGGACAGGGGGCTACGCTCTCTATGGCTACACCTTC
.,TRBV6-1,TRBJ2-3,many,CASTTGASTDTQYF,TGTGCCAGCACCACGGGTGCTAGCACAGATACGCAGTATTTT
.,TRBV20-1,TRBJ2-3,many,CSASLAKTSTDTQYF,TGCAGTGCTAGTTTGGCTAAGACTAGCACAGATACGCAGTATTTT
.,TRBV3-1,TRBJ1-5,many,CASSQTQYQPQHF,TGTGCCAGCAGCCAAACACAATATCAGCCCCAGCATTTT
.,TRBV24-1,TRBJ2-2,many,CATSDGGWTGELFF,TGTGCCACCAGTGACGGGGGCTGGACCGGGGAGCTGTTTTTT
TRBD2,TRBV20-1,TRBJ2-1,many,CSASSLAVGNEQFF,TGCAGTGCTAGTAGCCTAGCGGTGGGAAATGAGCAGTTCTTC
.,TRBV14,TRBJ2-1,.,CASTTPGGHEQFF,TGTGCCAGCACAACGCCCGGAGGGCATGAGCAGTTCTTC
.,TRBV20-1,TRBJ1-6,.,CSARSLSPNNSPLHF,TGCAGTGCTAGAAGTCTCAGCCCCAATAATTCACCCCTCCACTTT
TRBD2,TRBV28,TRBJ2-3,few,CASRGGGGNTDTQYF,TGTGCCAGCAGGGGGGGGGGAGGAAACACAGATACGCAGTATTTT
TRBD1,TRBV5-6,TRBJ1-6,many,CASTYHLTDRGYSPLHF,TGTGCCAGCACCTACCACTTAACGGACAGGGGATACTCACCCCTCCACTTT
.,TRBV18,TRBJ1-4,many,CASSPGGRDEKLFF,TGTGCCAGCTCACCGGGAGGCAGGGACGAAAAACTGTTTTTT
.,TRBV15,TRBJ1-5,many,CATSGRRGDDYQPQHF,TGTGCCACCAGCGGTCGAAGGGGGGATGATTATCAGCCCCAGCATTTT
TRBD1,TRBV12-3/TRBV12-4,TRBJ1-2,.,CAASSRDRGLYGYTF,TGTGCCGCCAGTTCTCGGGACAGGGGGCTCTATGGCTACACCTTC
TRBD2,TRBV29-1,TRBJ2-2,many,CSVVGGRNTGELFF,TGCAGCGTTGTTGGCGGGAGGAACACCGGGGAGCTGTTTTTT
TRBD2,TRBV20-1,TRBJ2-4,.,CSASSLLGLGKNIQYF,TGCAGTGCTTCCTCCCTCCTGGGACTAGGGAAAAACATTCAGTACTTC
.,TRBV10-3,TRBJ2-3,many,CAISESEGSDTQYF,TGTGCCATCAGTGAGTCGGAGGGATCAGATACGCAGTATTTT
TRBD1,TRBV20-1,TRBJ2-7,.,CSARAAPGTGTGTPSYEQYF,TGCAGTGCTAGAGCCGCACCCGGGACAGGGACCGGGACTCCCTCCTACGAGCAGTACTTC
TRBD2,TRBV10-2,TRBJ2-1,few,CASHSGSPYNEQFF,TGCGCCAGCCATAGCGGGAGCCCCTACAATGAGCAGTTCTTC
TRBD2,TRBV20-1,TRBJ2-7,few,CSAGGGWEQYF,TGCAGTGCCGGCGGGGGGTGGGAGCAGTACTTC
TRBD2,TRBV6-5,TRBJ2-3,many,CASSSLRLAGSTDTQYF,TGTGCCAGCAGTTCCCTCCGACTAGCGGGAAGCACAGATACGCAGTATTTT
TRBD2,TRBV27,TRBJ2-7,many,CASSTASGSSYEQYF,TGTGCCAGCAGTACCGCTAGCGGCAGCTCCTACGAGCAGTACTTC
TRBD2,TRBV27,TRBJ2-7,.,CASALAGFSYEQYF,TGTGCCAGCGCGCTAGCGGGATTCTCCTACGAGCAGTACTTC
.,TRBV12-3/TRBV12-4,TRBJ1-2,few,CASSLEPSNYGYTF,TGTGCCAGCAGTTTAGAACCTTCTAACTATGGCTACACCTTC
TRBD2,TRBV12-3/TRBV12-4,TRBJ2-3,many,CASSYSGSETDTQYF,TGTGCCAGCAGTTATAGCGGGAGCGAGACAGATACGCAGTATTTT
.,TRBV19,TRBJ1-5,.,CASTVRGYSNQPQHF,TGTGCCAGTACCGTCCGGGGTTATAGCAATCAGCCCCAGCATTTT
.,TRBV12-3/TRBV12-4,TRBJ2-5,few,CASSLNFGETQYF,TGTGCCAGCAGTTTAAACTTCGGGGAGACCCAGTACTTC
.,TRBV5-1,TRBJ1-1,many,CASSRQPGGAEAFF,TGCGCCAGCAGCCGACAGCCCGGGGGGGCTGAAGCTTTCTTT
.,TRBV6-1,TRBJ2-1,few,CASSKLVNNEQFF,TGTGCCAGCAGTAAACTAGTAAATAATGAGCAGTTCTTC